The present T cell receptor beta chain was sequenced within a study of T cell responses to AZD1222 COVID-19 vaccine. Study conclusions and caveats: Reportedly, close to half of spike-specific TCRs are directed against unmutated variant regions.

Regarding this clone: Its antigen remains unidentified.

Produced via immunoSEQ multiplex PCR; TCRdb's table is partial and in-frame only. The repertoire consists of 120,000 or so clones, with 85% to 90% occurring once and the leading ten covering 3.5% to 4%. The CDR3 length is 13 residues. Trimming removed 8 bases from V and 6 bases from J, with 13 bases in between. Germline CDR1 is MNHEY and CDR2 is SVGAGI. Second-dose recipients at about 4 or about 12 weeks were treated as one pooled group. V gene TRBV6-5 combines with J gene TRBJ1-4, with a weak D call TRBD1 (5 bases). This material consisted of peripheral blood, taken 28 days after the second AZD1222 dose. The clonotype was recovered from an adult who received the AZD1222 COVID-19 vaccine. CDR3 loop: CASADRGDEKLFF. In nucleotides, the CDR3 is TGTGCCAGCGCCGACCGGGGCGATGAAAAACTGTTTTTT.